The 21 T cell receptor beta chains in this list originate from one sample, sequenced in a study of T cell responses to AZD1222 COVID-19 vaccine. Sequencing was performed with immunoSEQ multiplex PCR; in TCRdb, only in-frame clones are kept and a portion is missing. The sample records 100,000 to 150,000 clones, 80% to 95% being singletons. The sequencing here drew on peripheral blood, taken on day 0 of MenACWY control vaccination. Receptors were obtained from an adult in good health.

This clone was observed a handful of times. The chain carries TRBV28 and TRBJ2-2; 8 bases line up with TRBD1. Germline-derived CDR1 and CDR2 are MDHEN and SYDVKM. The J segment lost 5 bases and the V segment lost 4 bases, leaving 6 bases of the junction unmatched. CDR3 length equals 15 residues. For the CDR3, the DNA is TGTGCCAGCAGTTCCCAGGGGGCGAGGACCGGGGAGCTGTTTTTT. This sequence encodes CASSSQGARTGELFF.

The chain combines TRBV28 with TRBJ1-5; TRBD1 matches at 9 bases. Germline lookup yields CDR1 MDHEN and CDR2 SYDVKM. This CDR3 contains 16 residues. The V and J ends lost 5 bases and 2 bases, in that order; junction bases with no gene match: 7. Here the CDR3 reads CASSDTGGGGNQPQHF. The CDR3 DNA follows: TGTGCCAGCAGTGATACAGGGGGCGGAGGCAATCAGCCCCAGCATTTT.

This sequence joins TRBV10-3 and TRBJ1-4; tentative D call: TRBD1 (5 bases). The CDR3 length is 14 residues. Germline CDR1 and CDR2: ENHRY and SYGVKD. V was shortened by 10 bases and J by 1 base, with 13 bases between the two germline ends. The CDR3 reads CASRSGLTNEKLFF. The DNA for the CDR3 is TGTGCCAGTCGTTCAGGGTTAACTAATGAAAAACTGTTTTTT.

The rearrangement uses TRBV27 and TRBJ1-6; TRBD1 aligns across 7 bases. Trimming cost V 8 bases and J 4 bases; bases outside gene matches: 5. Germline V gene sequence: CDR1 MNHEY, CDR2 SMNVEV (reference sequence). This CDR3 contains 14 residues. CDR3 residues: CASSRQGYNSPLHF. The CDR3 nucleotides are TGTGCCAGCTCACGACAGGGATATAATTCACCCCTCCACTTT.

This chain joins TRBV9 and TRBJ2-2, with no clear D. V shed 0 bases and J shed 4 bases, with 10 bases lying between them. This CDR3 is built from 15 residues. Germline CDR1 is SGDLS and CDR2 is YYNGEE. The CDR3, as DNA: TGTGCCAGCAGCGTAGAGGTGGGCCCCACCGGGGAGCTGTTTTTT. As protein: CASSVEVGPTGELFF. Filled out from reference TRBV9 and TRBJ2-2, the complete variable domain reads DSGVTQTPKHLITATGQRVTLRCSPRSGDLSVYWYQQSLDQGLQFLIQYYNGEERAKGNILERFSAQQFPDLHSELNLSSLELGDSALYFCASSVEVGPTGELFFGEGSRLTVL.

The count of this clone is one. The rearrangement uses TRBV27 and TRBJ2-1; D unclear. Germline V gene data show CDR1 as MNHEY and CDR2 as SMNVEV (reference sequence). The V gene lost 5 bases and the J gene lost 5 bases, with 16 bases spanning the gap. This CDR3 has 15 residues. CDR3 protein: CASSPWAVENNEQFF. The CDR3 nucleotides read TGTGCCAGCAGTCCATGGGCGGTGGAGAACAATGAGCAGTTCTTC.

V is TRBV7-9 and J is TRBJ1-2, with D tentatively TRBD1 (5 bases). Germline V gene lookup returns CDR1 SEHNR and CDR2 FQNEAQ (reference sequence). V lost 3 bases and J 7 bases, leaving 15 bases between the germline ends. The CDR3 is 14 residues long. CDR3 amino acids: CASSLSGAEGGYTF. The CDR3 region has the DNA TGTGCCAGCAGCTTGAGCGGGGCCGAAGGTGGCTACACCTTC. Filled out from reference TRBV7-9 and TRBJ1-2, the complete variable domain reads DTGVSQNPRHKITKRGQNVTFRCDPISEHNRLYWYRQTLGQGPEFLTYFQNEAQLEKSRLLSDRFSAERPKGSFSTLEIQRTEQGDSAMYLCASSLSGAEGGYTFGSGTRLTVV.

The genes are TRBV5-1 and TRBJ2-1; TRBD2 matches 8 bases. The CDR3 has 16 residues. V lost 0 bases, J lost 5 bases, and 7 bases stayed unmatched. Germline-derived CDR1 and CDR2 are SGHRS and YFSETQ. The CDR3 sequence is CASSLALAGGDNEQFF. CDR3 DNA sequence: TGCGCCAGCAGCTTGGCCCTGGCGGGGGGAGACAATGAGCAGTTCTTC.

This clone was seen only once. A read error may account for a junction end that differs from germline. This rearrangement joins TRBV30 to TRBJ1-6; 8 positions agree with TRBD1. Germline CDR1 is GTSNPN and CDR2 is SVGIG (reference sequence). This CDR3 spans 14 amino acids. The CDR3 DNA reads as TGTGCTTGGAATATGCAGGGGGCAGGTTCACCCCTCCACTTT. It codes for CAWNMQGAGSPLHF.

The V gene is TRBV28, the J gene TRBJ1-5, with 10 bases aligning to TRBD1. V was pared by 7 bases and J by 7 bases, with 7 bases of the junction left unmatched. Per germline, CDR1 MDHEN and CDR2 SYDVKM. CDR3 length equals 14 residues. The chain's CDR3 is CASTRGQGRQPQHF. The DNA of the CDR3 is TGTGCCAGCACTAGGGGACAGGGGCGGCAGCCCCAGCATTTT.

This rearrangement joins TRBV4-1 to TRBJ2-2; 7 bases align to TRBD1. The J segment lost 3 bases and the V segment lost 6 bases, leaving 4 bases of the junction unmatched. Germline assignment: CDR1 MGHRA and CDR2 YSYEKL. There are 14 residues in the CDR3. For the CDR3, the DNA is TGCGCCAGCAGATACAGGGGCGACACCGGGGAGCTGTTTTTT. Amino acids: CASRYRGDTGELFF.

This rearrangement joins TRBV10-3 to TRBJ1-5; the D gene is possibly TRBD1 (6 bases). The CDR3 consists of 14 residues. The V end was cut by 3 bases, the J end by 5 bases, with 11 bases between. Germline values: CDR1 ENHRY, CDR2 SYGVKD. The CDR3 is CAISDRGRDQPQHF. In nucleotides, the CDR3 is TGTGCCATCAGTGACAGGGGCAGGGATCAGCCCCAGCATTTT.

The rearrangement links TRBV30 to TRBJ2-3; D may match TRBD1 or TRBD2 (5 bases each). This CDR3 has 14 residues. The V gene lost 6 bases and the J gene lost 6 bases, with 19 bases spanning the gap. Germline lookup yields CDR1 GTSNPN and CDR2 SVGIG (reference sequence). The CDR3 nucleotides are TGTGCCTGCCGCGGCTCTAGAGGGGTTGATACGCAGTATTTT. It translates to CACRGSRGVDTQYF.

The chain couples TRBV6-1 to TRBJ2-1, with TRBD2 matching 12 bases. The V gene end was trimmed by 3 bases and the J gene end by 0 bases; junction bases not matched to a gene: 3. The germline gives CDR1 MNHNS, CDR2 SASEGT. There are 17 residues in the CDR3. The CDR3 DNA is TGTGCCAGCAGTGACCGACTAGCGGGAGACTCCTACAATGAGCAGTTCTTC. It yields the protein CASSDRLAGDSYNEQFF.

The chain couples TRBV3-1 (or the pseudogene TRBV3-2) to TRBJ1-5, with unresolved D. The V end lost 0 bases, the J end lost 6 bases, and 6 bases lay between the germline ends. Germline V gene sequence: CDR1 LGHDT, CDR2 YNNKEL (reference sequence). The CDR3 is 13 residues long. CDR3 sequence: CASSQDRFQPQHF. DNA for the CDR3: TGTGCCAGCAGCCAAGATAGGTTTCAGCCCCAGCATTTT.

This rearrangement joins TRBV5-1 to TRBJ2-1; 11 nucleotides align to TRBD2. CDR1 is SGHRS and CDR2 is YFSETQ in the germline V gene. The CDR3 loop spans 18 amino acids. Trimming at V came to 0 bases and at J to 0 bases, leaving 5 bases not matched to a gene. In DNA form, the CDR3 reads TGCGCCAGCAGCTTGGGATCTCTAGCGGGGGGCTCCTACAATGAGCAGTTCTTC. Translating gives CASSLGSLAGGSYNEQFF.

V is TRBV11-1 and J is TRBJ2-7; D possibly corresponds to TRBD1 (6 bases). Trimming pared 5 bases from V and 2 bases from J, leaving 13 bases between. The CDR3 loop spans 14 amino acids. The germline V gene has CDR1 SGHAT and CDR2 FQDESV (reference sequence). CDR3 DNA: TGTGCCAGCAGCCTCACGACAGGAGCCTACGAGCAGTACGTC. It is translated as CASSLTTGAYEQYV.

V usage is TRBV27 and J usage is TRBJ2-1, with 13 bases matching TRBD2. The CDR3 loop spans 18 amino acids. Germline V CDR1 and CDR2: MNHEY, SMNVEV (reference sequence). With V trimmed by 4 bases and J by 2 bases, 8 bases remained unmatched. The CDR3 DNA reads TGTGCCAGCAGTTCACAACTAGCGGGAGGGCCGACCTACAATGAGCAGTTCTTC. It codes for CASSSQLAGGPTYNEQFF.

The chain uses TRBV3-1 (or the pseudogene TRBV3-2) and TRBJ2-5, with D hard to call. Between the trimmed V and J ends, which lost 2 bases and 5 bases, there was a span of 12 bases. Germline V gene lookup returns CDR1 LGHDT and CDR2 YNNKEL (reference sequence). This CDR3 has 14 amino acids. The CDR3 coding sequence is TGTGCCAGCAGCCAACCCATGAAGAGGGAGACCCAGTACTTC. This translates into CASSQPMKRETQYF.

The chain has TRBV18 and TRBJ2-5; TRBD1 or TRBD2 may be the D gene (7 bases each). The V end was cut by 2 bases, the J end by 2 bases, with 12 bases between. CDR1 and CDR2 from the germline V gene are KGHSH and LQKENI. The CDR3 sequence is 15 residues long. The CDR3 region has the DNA TGTGCCAGCTCACCAAGGCAGGGGGGGCAAGAGACCCAGTACTTC. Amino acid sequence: CASSPRQGGQETQYF.

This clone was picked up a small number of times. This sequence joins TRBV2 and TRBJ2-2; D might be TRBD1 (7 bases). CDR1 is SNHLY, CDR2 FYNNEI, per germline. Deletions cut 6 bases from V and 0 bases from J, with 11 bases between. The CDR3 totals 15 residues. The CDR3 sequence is CASSFRGANTGELFF. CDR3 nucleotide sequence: TGTGCCAGCAGCTTCAGGGGGGCGAACACCGGGGAGCTGTTTTTT.